This T cell receptor (beta chain) was recorded in a study of vaccination and CD4 T cells after COVID-19. Overall study context: Each control culture was treated with a CEFX pool, an HIV-1 Nef pool, or no peptide.

The Oncomine TCR Beta short-read assay generated sequence data from the DNA of cultured CD4+ T cells. TCRdb processed the PCR reads anew with MiXCR; each CDR3 protein has one entry. This sample carries 15,000 to 20,000 distinct CDR3 sequences, about 40% of them seen once, and the ten largest clones take 8.4%. The CDR3 loop spans 16 amino acids. Findings and caveats of the study: Spike mono-reactivity was the property of 304 of 307 vaccine-specific clones in convalescent patients.

With regard to this clonotype: Its target is unknown.

Treatment denoted: roughly 10-day PBMC culture with coronavirus spike peptide pools or control peptides (ViraFEST assay). The positive PCR dates, which preceded the US Alpha, Beta and Delta variants, fell between March and December 2020. This clonotype originated in a human donor who had recovered from COVID-19. The V call is TRBV21-1, the J call TRBJ2-5; the table assigns TRBD1, which was not confirmed against the DNA. TRBV21-1 is designated a pseudogene. Input material: CD4+ T cells from blood, cultured in vitro. CDR3 in DNA: TGTGCCAGCAGCAAAGGGACAGGGGGATTGAAAGAGACCCAGTACTTC. Translating gives CASSKGTGGLKETQYF.